Listed below are T cell receptor beta chains from one sample, sequenced in a study of blood T cell repertoires in COVID-19. Profiled with immunoSEQ multiplex PCR; TCRdb holds only in-frame clones, not every one. The table records over 45,000 clones, around four fifths of them present only once. Sample: peripheral blood. The receptors shown here come from a man in his forties with acute or convalescent COVID-19. Both conserved end residues are part of each CDR3. D genes are given only for firm matches. Clone size, where shown, is once, few, many, or a class for clones that have expanded.

j_gene: TRBJ1-2
v_gene: TRBV19
abundance: NA
d_gene: TRBD1
CDR3aa: CASSMGQIYGYTF
CDR3nt: TGTGCCAGTAGTATGGGACAGATCTATGGCTACACCTTC

j_gene: TRBJ1-5
v_gene: TRBV5-1
abundance: few
d_gene: NA
CDR3aa: CASSFYREGVNQPQHF
CDR3nt: TGCGCCAGCAGCTTTTACCGGGAGGGTGTAAACCAGCCCCAGCATTTT

j_gene: TRBJ1-3
v_gene: TRBV7-9
abundance: few
d_gene: NA
CDR3aa: CASSLEGTIPGNTIYF
CDR3nt: TGTGCCAGCAGCTTAGAGGGGACAATACCCGGAAACACCATATATTTT

j_gene: TRBJ1-4
v_gene: TRBV7-2
abundance: NA
d_gene: TRBD1
CDR3aa: CASSTGANEKLFF
CDR3nt: TGTGCCTCTTCGACAGGGGCTAATGAAAAACTGTTTTTT

j_gene: TRBJ1-1
v_gene: TRBV19
abundance: NA
d_gene: NA
CDR3aa: CASTRQQNTEAFF
CDR3nt: TGTGCCAGTACGCGACAGCAGAACACTGAAGCTTTCTTT

j_gene: TRBJ1-1
v_gene: TRBV3-1/TRBV3-2
abundance: NA
d_gene: NA
CDR3aa: CASSRREGGGEAFF
CDR3nt: TGTGCCAGCAGCCGCAGGGAGGGCGGGGGTGAAGCTTTCTTT

j_gene: TRBJ2-3
v_gene: TRBV5-1
abundance: NA
d_gene: TRBD2
CDR3aa: CASSLTGGQDTQYF
CDR3nt: TGCGCCAGCAGCTTAACGGGGGGGCAAGATACGCAGTATTTT

j_gene: TRBJ1-2
v_gene: TRBV7-9
abundance: few
d_gene: TRBD1
CDR3aa: CASSLGQGPIGYTF
CDR3nt: TGTGCCAGCAGCTTGGGACAGGGGCCTATTGGCTACACCTTC

j_gene: TRBJ2-6
v_gene: TRBV12-3/TRBV12-4
abundance: once
d_gene: TRBD1
CDR3aa: CASSPTGVNVLTF
CDR3nt: TGTGCCAGCAGTCCGACAGGGGTCAACGTCCTGACTTTC

j_gene: TRBJ1-3
v_gene: TRBV11-2
abundance: NA
d_gene: NA
CDR3aa: CASSLSRGAKGNTIYF
CDR3nt: TGTGCCAGCAGCTTAAGCAGGGGAGCGAAAGGAAACACCATATATTTT

j_gene: TRBJ1-4
v_gene: TRBV29-1
abundance: NA
d_gene: NA
CDR3aa: CSVEPVSTNEKLFF
CDR3nt: TGCAGCGTTGAACCCGTTTCCACTAATGAAAAACTGTTTTTT

j_gene: TRBJ2-7
v_gene: TRBV18
abundance: NA
d_gene: TRBD2
CDR3aa: CASSTLVAGETYEQYF
CDR3nt: TGTGCCAGCTCCACGCTGGTAGCGGGTGAAACCTACGAGCAGTACTTC

j_gene: TRBJ2-7
v_gene: TRBV10-1
abundance: NA
d_gene: TRBD1
CDR3aa: CASSESAGTGRREQYF
CDR3nt: TGCGCCAGCAGTGAGTCGGCCGGGACAGGGAGGCGTGAGCAGTACTTC

j_gene: TRBJ2-7
v_gene: TRBV6-6
abundance: NA
d_gene: TRBD1
CDR3aa: CASSYRDRGGEQYF
CDR3nt: TGTGCCAGCAGTTACCGGGACAGGGGGGGGGAGCAGTACTTC

j_gene: TRBJ2-4
v_gene: TRBV18
abundance: NA
d_gene: NA
CDR3aa: CASSTTDNIQYF
CDR3nt: TGTGCCAGCTCCACGACAGACAACATTCAGTACTTC

j_gene: TRBJ1-1
v_gene: TRBV28
abundance: NA
d_gene: NA
CDR3aa: CASSFTGNTEAFF
CDR3nt: TGTGCCAGCAGTTTTACGGGGAACACTGAAGCTTTCTTT

j_gene: TRBJ2-7
v_gene: TRBV6-5
abundance: NA
d_gene: NA
CDR3aa: CASGESLAYEQYF
CDR3nt: TGTGCCAGCGGAGAGAGTCTTGCCTACGAGCAGTACTTC

j_gene: TRBJ2-1
v_gene: TRBV28
abundance: NA
d_gene: NA
CDR3aa: CASAFLVRGEQFF
CDR3nt: TGTGCCAGCGCCTTCCTCGTTCGGGGTGAGCAGTTCTTC

j_gene: TRBJ2-7
v_gene: TRBV7-9
abundance: NA
d_gene: NA
CDR3aa: CASSLGQKGPYEQYF
CDR3nt: TGTGCCAGCAGCTTAGGACAGAAGGGGCCCTACGAGCAGTACTTC